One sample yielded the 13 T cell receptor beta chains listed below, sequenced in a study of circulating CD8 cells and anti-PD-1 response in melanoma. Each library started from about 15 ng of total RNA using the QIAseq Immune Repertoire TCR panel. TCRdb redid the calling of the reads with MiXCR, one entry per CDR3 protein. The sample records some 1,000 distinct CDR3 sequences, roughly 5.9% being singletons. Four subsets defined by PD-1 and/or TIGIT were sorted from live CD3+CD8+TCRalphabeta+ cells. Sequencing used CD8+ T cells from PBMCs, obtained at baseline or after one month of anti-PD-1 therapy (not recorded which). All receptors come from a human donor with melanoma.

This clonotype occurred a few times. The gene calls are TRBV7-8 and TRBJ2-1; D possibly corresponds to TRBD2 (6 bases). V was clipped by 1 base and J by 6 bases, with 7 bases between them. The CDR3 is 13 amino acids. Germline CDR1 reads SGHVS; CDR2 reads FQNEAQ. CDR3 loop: CASSLVTSNEQFF. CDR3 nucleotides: TGTGCCAGCAGCTTAGTGACTAGCAATGAGCAGTTCTTC.

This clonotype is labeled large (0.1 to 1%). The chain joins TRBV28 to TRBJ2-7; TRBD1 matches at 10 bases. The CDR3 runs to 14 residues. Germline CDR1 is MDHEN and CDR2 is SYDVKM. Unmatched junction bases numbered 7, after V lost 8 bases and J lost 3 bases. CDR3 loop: CASHPGQGYYEQYF. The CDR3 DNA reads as TGTGCCAGCCACCCGGGACAGGGGTACTACGAGCAGTACTTC.

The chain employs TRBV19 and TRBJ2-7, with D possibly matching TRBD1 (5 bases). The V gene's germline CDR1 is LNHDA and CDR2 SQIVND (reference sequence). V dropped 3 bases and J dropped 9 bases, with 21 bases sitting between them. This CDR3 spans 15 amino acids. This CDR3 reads CASSMFWGPTERQYF. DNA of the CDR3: TGTGCCAGTAGTATGTTCTGGGGCCCAACGGAGCGGCAGTACTTC.

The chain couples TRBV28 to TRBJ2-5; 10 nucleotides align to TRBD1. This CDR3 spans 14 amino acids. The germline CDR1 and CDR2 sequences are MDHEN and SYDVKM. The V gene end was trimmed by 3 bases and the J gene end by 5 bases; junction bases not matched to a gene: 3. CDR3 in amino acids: CASSLTGGGETQYF. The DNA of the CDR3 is TGTGCCAGCAGTTTGACAGGGGGCGGTGAGACCCAGTACTTC.

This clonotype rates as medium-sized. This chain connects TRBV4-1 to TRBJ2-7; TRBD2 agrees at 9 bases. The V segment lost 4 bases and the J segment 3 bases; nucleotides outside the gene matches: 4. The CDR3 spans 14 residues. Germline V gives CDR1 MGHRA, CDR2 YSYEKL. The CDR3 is CASSLAGENYEQYF. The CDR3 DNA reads TGCGCCAGCAGCCTAGCGGGGGAAAACTACGAGCAGTACTTC.

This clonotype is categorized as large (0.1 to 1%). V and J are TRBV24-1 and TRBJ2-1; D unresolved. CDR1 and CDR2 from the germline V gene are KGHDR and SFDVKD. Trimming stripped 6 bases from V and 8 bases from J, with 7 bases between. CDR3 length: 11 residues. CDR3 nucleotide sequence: TGTGCCACCAGTTCCGCACATGAGCAGTTCTTC. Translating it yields CATSSAHEQFF.

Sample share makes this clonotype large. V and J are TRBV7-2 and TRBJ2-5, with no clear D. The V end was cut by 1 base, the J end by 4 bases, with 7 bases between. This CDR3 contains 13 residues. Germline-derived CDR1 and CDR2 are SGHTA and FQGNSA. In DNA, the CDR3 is TGTGCCAGCAGCTTAGATCTAGGAGAGACCCAGTACTTC. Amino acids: CASSLDLGETQYF.

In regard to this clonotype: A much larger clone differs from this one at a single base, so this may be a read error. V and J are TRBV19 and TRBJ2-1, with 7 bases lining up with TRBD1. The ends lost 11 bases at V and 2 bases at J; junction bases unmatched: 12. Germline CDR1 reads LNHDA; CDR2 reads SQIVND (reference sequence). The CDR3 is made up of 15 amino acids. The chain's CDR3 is CAGTQTGTTYNEQFF. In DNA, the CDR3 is TGTGCCGGTACCCAGACAGGGACCACCTACAATGAGCAGTTCTTC. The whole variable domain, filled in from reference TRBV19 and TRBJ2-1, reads DGGITQSPKYLFRKEGQNVTLSCEQNLNHDAMYWYRQDPGQGLRLIYYSQIVNDFQKGDIAEGYSVSREKKESFPLTVTSAQKNPTAFYLCAGTQTGTTYNEQFFGPGTRLTVL.

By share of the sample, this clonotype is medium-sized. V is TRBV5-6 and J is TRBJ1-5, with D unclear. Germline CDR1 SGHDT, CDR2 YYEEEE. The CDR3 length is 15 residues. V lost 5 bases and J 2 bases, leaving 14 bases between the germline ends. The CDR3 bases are TGTGCCAGCAGTCCGGCCCCTTTGGGCAATCAGCCCCAGCATTTT. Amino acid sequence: CASSPAPLGNQPQHF.

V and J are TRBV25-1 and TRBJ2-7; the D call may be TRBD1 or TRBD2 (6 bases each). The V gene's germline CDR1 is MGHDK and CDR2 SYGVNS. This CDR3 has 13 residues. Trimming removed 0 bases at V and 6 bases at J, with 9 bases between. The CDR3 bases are TGTGCCAGCAGTGAATATGGGGGGCTCGAGCAGTACTTC. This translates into CASSEYGGLEQYF.

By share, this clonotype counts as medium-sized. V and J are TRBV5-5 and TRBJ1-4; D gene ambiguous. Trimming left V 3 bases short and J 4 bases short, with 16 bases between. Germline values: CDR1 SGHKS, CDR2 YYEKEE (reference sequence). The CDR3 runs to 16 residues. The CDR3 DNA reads TGTGCCAGCAGCTCCAAATTAGACGGACTTAATGAAAAACTGTTTTTT. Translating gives CASSSKLDGLNEKLFF.

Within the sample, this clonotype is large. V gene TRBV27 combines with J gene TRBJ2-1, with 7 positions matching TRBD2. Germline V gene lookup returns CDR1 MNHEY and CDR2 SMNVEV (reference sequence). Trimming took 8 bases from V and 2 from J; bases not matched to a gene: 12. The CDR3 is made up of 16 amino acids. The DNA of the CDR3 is TGTGCCAGCTCCCCTGGCGGGGGAGGGGCCTACAATGAGCAGTTCTTC. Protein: CASSPGGGGAYNEQFF.

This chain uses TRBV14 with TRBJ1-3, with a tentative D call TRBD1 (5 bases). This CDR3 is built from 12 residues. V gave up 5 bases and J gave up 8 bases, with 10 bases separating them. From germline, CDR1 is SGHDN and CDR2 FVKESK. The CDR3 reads CASSEIGDTIYF. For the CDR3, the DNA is TGTGCCAGCAGCGAAATAGGGGACACCATATATTTT.